A single sample gave rise to the 26 T cell receptor beta chains below, sequenced in a study of regulatory T cells in long-lasting Graves disease. As to time point: persistent/refractory GD, antithyroid drugs over 5 years with positive TRAb. PBMCs were the source of the RNA used for TCR sequencing. CDR3 regions were amplified by Arm-PCR using iRepertoire HTBI primers to build TCR beta libraries. A single record per CDR3 protein comes from TCRdb applying MiXCR to the multiplex PCR reads. The data contain around 400,000 distinct CDR3 sequences, roughly 23% of them singletons. The sample in question was peripheral blood mononuclear cells (PBMCs), obtained when the disease was refractory, from a patient treated with antithyroid drugs. The origin of the receptors is a woman in her thirties or forties with Graves disease.

Of note for this clonotype: A much larger clone lies a single base off, so this may be a read error. The rearrangement links TRBV5-1 to TRBJ1-2, with TRBD1 matching 8 bases. The germline CDR1 and CDR2 sequences are SGHRS and YFSETQ. The CDR3 is 12 amino acids. DNA for the CDR3: TGCGCCGGCAGCCACGGACAGGGAGGCTACACCTTC. As protein: CAGSHGQGGYTF.

The chain has TRBV5-5 and TRBJ1-1; D unclear. V lost 1 base and J lost 1, with 11 bases in between. This CDR3 region has 15 residues. Germline V CDR1 and CDR2: SGHKS, YYEKEE (reference sequence). This CDR3 reads CASSLSGPGNTEAFF. In DNA form, the CDR3 reads TGTGCCAGCAGCTTGTCCGGCCCAGGGAACACTGAAGCTTTCTTT.

The chain couples TRBV14 to TRBJ1-1; D is ambiguous. This CDR3 has 15 residues. From germline, CDR1 is SGHDN and CDR2 FVKESK. V shed 2 bases and J shed 5 bases, with 15 bases lying between them. CDR3 bases: TGTGCCAGCAGCCAACACCCACCCGGGAGGACTGAAGCTTTCTTT. Amino acid sequence: CASSQHPPGRTEAFF.

This clonotype was seen repeatedly, ten times or more. This chain joins TRBV7-9 and TRBJ2-2, with D possibly matching TRBD2 (5 bases). Trimming removed 5 bases from V and 7 bases from J, with 8 bases in between. The CDR3 extends over 12 amino acids. Germline V gene sequence: CDR1 SEHNR, CDR2 FQNEAQ (reference sequence). The CDR3 here is CASSRTDGELFF. CDR3 DNA: TGTGCCAGCAGCCGGACTGACGGGGAGCTGTTTTTT.

This clonotype showed up just a few times. The chain is built from TRBV4-1 and TRBJ1-4, with 7 bases lining up with TRBD1. Unmatched junction bases numbered 4, after V lost 0 bases and J lost 6 bases. This CDR3 spans 15 amino acids. Germline CDR1 MGHRA, CDR2 YSYEKL. The CDR3 sequence: CASSQDGQGDEKLFF. The CDR3 nucleotides read TGCGCCAGCAGCCAAGATGGGCAGGGGGATGAAAAACTGTTTTTT.

The chain links TRBV7-9 to TRBJ2-7; TRBD2 agrees at 8 bases. Germline V gives CDR1 SEHNR, CDR2 FQNEAQ (reference sequence). V trimming: 4 bases; J trimming: 2 bases; junction bases outside the gene matches: 7. The CDR3 has 15 residues. The DNA for the CDR3 is TGTGCCAGCAGCTCCGCGTTAGCGGGGACCTACGAGCAGTACTTC. As protein: CASSSALAGTYEQYF.

The CDR3, as DNA: TGTGCCACCGATCCCGGGGGCGCGATGTGGGCTGAAGCTTTCTTT. Translation: CATDPGGAMWAEAFF. This chain joins TRBV10-3 and TRBJ1-1, with a tentative D call TRBD1 (6 bases). The CDR3 has 15 amino acids. CDR1 and CDR2 (germline): ENHRY, SYGVKD. The ends were cut back, 10 bases at V and 6 bases at J, with 24 bases in the middle.

Many counts were recorded for this clonotype. The gene calls are TRBV7-6 and TRBJ2-2, with a tentative D call TRBD1 (6 bases). This CDR3 has 14 amino acids. Trimming stripped 3 bases from V and 10 bases from J, with 15 bases between. Germline CDR1 and CDR2: SGHVS and FNYEAQ. The CDR3 protein is CASSFTGQPKELFF. The DNA of the CDR3 is TGTGCCAGCAGCTTCACAGGGCAACCGAAGGAGCTGTTTTTT.

The table lists this clonotype with many counts. This rearrangement joins TRBV29-1 to TRBJ2-2; D is unclear. Looked up from germline, CDR1 is SQVTM and CDR2 is ANQGSEA. The CDR3 length is 14 residues. Trimming took off 3 bases at V and 4 bases at J, with 12 bases between the two ends. The CDR3 DNA is TGCAGCGTTGATGCACCCCGTGGCACCGGGGAGCTGTTTTTT. It translates to CSVDAPRGTGELFF.

In its sample, this clonotype was seen many times. V is TRBV27 and J is TRBJ2-7, with 8 positions matching TRBD2. There are 16 residues in the CDR3. Losses at the gene ends were 5 bases for V and 0 bases for J; bases not matched to a gene: 9. Germline V gene data show CDR1 as MNHEY and CDR2 as SMNVEV (reference sequence). CDR3 nucleotides: TGTGCCAGCAGTCCGCTCGGGAGCGGGAGCTCCTACGAGCAGTACTTC. It codes for CASSPLGSGSSYEQYF.

This clonotype showed up many times. V is TRBV28 and J is TRBJ2-7; D gene uncertain. The CDR3 contains 12 residues. The V gene's germline CDR1 is MDHEN and CDR2 SYDVKM. Trimming shortened V by 6 bases and J by 2 bases, and 8 bases separated the two germline ends. CDR3 sequence reads: CASRRSTYEQYF. The CDR3 DNA sequence: TGTGCCAGCAGGAGATCGACCTACGAGCAGTACTTC.

The V gene is TRBV6-5, the J gene TRBJ2-5; 7 bases are a match to TRBD2. The CDR3 totals 19 residues. Germline V gene data show CDR1 as MNHEY and CDR2 as SVGAGI. The J segment lost 0 bases and the V segment lost 3 bases, leaving 16 bases of the junction unmatched. CDR3 sequence (DNA): TGTGCCAGCAGTTATCGGACCTTCGTGGCGGGAGATTACCAAGAGACCCAGTACTTC. Translation gives CASSYRTFVAGDYQETQYF.

This clonotype was picked up many times. The DNA for the CDR3 is TGTGCCAGCAGTGGGCCTAGGGACAGGGGCTTTGACTACGAGCAGTACTTC. It is translated as CASSGPRDRGFDYEQYF. V usage is TRBV2 and J usage is TRBJ2-7; TRBD1 aligns across 10 bases. Germline assignment: CDR1 SNHLY and CDR2 FYNNEI. V lost 4 bases to trimming and J lost 3 bases; unmatched junction nucleotides: 12. CDR3 size: 17 residues. The full variable domain, its missing parts supplied by reference TRBV2 and TRBJ2-7, is EPEVTQTPSHQVTQMGQEVILRCVPISNHLYFYWYRQILGQKVEFLVSFYNNEISEKSEIFDDQFSVERPDGSNFTLKIRSTKLEDSAMYFCASSGPRDRGFDYEQYFGPGTRLTVT.

The table lists this clonotype with a few counts. This chain links TRBV15 with TRBJ2-1; possible D gene TRBD2, 6 bases. Per germline, CDR1 LNHNV and CDR2 YYDKDF (reference sequence). Trimming cost V 8 bases and J 0 bases, with 23 bases left between them. CDR3 length: 18 amino acids. The CDR3 sequence is CATEGFSGYKSSYNEQFF. DNA of the CDR3: TGTGCCACCGAAGGTTTTAGCGGCTATAAAAGCTCCTACAATGAGCAGTTCTTC.

This clonotype was seen a handful of times. The chain carries TRBV11-2 and TRBJ2-1; TRBD1 might be the D (6 bases). V lost 5 bases and J lost 10, with 18 bases in between. The CDR3 consists of 14 residues. Germline V gene data show CDR1 as SGHAT and CDR2 as FQNNGV. The CDR3 region is CASSQDTGRREQFF. The CDR3 DNA sequence: TGTGCCAGCAGCCAAGATACAGGGCGACGAGAGCAGTTCTTC.

Ten or more counts support this clonotype. The chain couples TRBV2 to TRBJ2-4; no firm D call. Germline V gives CDR1 SNHLY, CDR2 FYNNEI. V lost 3 bases, J lost 2 bases, and 5 bases lay in between. CDR3 length: 13 amino acids. Written as DNA, the CDR3 is TGTGCCAGCAGTGACCGGACCAAAAACATTCAGTACTTC. Encoded protein: CASSDRTKNIQYF.

This clonotype has at least ten counts. The genes are TRBV2 and TRBJ2-4, with 7 positions matching TRBD1. The V gene's germline CDR1 is SNHLY and CDR2 FYNNEI. CDR3 length: 15 amino acids. The V gene end was trimmed by 6 bases and the J gene end by 0 bases; junction bases not matched to a gene: 5. As DNA, the CDR3 is TGTGCCAGCAGGGGGGACAGACTAGCCAAAAACATTCAGTACTTC. Amino acids: CASRGDRLAKNIQYF.

This clonotype was detected a few times. The V gene is TRBV2, the J gene TRBJ2-4, with D possibly TRBD2 on 6 matching bases. Trimming pared 5 bases from V and 0 bases from J, leaving 14 bases between. There are 16 residues in the CDR3. CDR1 and CDR2 (germline): SNHLY, FYNNEI. In DNA form, the CDR3 reads TGTGCCAGCAGTTACCTGGGGGGAGTAGCCAAAAACATTCAGTACTTC. This codes for CASSYLGGVAKNIQYF.

The sample holds many counts of this clonotype. The V call is TRBV20-1, the J call TRBJ1-6; unclear D gene. The CDR3 has 13 residues. V was clipped by 5 bases and J by 9 bases, with 14 bases between them. CDR1 and CDR2 (germline): DFQATT, SNEGSKA (reference sequence). CDR3 DNA: TGCAGTGCTCCCGAGCAGGAGGTTTCACCCCTCCACTTT. It yields the protein CSAPEQEVSPLHF.

This clonotype was recorded many times. This chain uses TRBV7-9 with TRBJ2-7; no clear D. The ends were cut back, 4 bases at V and 4 bases at J, with 8 bases in the middle. Germline lookup yields CDR1 SEHNR and CDR2 FQNEAQ (reference sequence). CDR3 size: 12 residues. CDR3 loop: CASSSEKYEQYF. The CDR3 DNA reads as TGTGCCAGCAGCTCAGAAAAATACGAGCAGTACTTC.

J is TRBJ1-5 and V is TRBV6-5, with unresolved D. The CDR3 sequence is 13 residues long. Germline V gene lookup returns CDR1 MNHEY and CDR2 SVGAGI. The V end lost 8 bases, the J end lost 1 base, and 9 bases lay between the germline ends. This CDR3 is CASRWSSNQPQHF. CDR3 DNA sequence: TGTGCCAGCCGTTGGTCGAGCAATCAGCCCCAGCATTTT.

This clonotype was counted a few times. DNA of the CDR3: TGCGCCAGCAGCCAACCAGGGGAAGAGACCCAGTACTTC. It is translated as CASSQPGEETQYF. J is TRBJ2-5 and V is TRBV4-1, with D maybe TRBD1 (6 bases). CDR1 is MGHRA, CDR2 YSYEKL, per germline. This CDR3 region has 13 residues. Trimming pared 2 bases from V and 3 bases from J, leaving 7 bases between.

The rearrangement links TRBV7-9 to TRBJ2-1, with TRBD2 identical over 12 bases. Germline V gene data show CDR1 as SEHNR and CDR2 as FQNEAQ (reference sequence). CDR3 size: 15 residues. The junction had 6 bases not matched to a gene; V was cut back by 7 bases and J by 5 bases. CDR3 loop: CASMTSGSRDNEQFF. The DNA for the CDR3 is TGTGCCAGCATGACTAGCGGGAGTAGGGACAATGAGCAGTTCTTC.

This clonotype was seen a handful of times. The V and J genes are TRBV3-1 and TRBJ1-5; 10 bases are shared with TRBD1. The CDR3 totals 15 residues. Germline V gene data show CDR1 as LGHDT and CDR2 as YNNKEL (reference sequence). J lost 4 bases, V lost 4 bases, and 4 bases had no gene match. CDR3 region: CASSLGTGENQPQHF. In DNA, the CDR3 is TGTGCCAGCAGCCTGGGGACAGGGGAGAATCAGCCCCAGCATTTT.

V is TRBV28 and J is TRBJ1-1, with 10 bases fitting TRBD1. Trimming cost V 7 bases and J 6 bases; bases outside gene matches: 23. The V gene's germline CDR1 is MDHEN and CDR2 SYDVKM. The CDR3 has 19 amino acids. For the CDR3, the DNA is TGTGCCAGCACCTCTACCGGGACAGGGGTCCGCGGGGCGGACGCTGAAGCTTTCTTT. Translation gives CASTSTGTGVRGADAEAFF.

Many counts were recorded for this clonotype. The genes are TRBV29-1 and TRBJ1-1; TRBD1 agrees at 8 bases. Germline-derived CDR1 and CDR2 are SQVTM and ANQGSEA. CDR3 size: 13 residues. V was pared by 4 bases and J by 11 bases, with 12 bases of the junction left unmatched. The CDR3 spells CSVGRGDRRKAFF. In DNA form, the CDR3 reads TGCAGCGTTGGGCGAGGGGACAGGAGGAAGGCTTTCTTT.